These 28 T cell receptor beta chains were sequenced from one sample in a study of CD8+ T cells in alopecia areata (dated 2018 in TCRdb). In the paper's terms, the treatment or condition label means: oral pan-JAK inhibitor, 5-10 mg twice daily. Library preparation employed the immunoSEQ multiplex PCR assay. RNA was extracted from all samples and reverse transcribed into cDNA as template for TCR sequencing. The clones in this table, taken by TCRdb from immuneACCESS, are in-frame only. Not every clone is retained; where verified, under half of the shortfall comes from an unresolved V gene, and the cause of the rest is unknown. The sample contains some 150,000 clones, about 61% of them found a single time. Roughly 17% of the sample goes to the ten largest clones. The sample in question was CD4+ T cells sorted from blood, obtained at approximately week 56, from a patient treated with tofacitinib. Receptors were obtained from a human donor with alopecia areata.

This clone was counted between two and nine times. This chain links TRBV7-9 with TRBJ1-2; 11 nucleotides agree with TRBD1. V shed 1 base and J 6 bases; nucleotides not matched to a gene: 4. The germline V gene encodes CDR1 SEHNR and CDR2 FQNEAQ (reference sequence). The CDR3 runs 15 residues. The CDR3 nucleotides read TGTGCCAGCAGCTTAGGGATGGACAGGGGGCATGGCTACACCTTC. Encoded protein: CASSLGMDRGHGYTF.

V and J are TRBV5-1 and TRBJ2-7, with D perhaps TRBD1 (6 bases). The germline V gene encodes CDR1 SGHRS and CDR2 YFSETQ. Trimming shortened V by 5 bases and J by 5 bases, and 17 bases separated the two germline ends. This CDR3 is 14 amino acids long. CDR3 residues: CASSIPTRGDEQYF. The CDR3 DNA reads TGCGCCAGCAGTATCCCGACCAGGGGCGACGAGCAGTACTTC.

The V and J genes are TRBV18 and TRBJ2-7; 7 positions agree with TRBD1. This CDR3 region has 14 residues. The germline V gene has CDR1 KGHSH and CDR2 LQKENI. After removal of 3 bases from V and 3 bases from J, the junction contained 5 bases not matched to a gene. CDR3 sequence: CASSPRDSNYEQYF. DNA for the CDR3: TGTGCCAGCTCACCTAGGGACAGCAACTACGAGCAGTACTTC.

V gene TRBV4-2 combines with J gene TRBJ2-5; D gene unclear. The CDR3 loop spans 12 amino acids. V dropped 1 base and J dropped 5 bases, with 5 bases sitting between them. Germline CDR1 and CDR2: LGHNA and YNFKEQ. The CDR3 loop is CASSQGVETQYF. The CDR3 bases are TGTGCCAGCAGCCAAGGTGTGGAGACCCAGTACTTC.

This chain connects TRBV27 to TRBJ2-6, with 7 bases lining up with TRBD1. The trim removed 4 bases at V and 4 bases at J, leaving 19 bases unmatched. Germline loops: CDR1 MNHEY, CDR2 SMNVEV (reference sequence). The CDR3 spans 20 residues. The CDR3 reads CASSSDRTGLRTGGANVLTF. The CDR3 bases are TGTGCCAGCAGTTCAGATAGGACAGGATTAAGAACTGGAGGGGCCAACGTCCTGACTTTC.

This clone was seen only a few times. This chain links TRBV25-1 with TRBJ2-5, with D possibly being TRBD1 or TRBD2 (5 bases each). The germline V gene encodes CDR1 MGHDK and CDR2 SYGVNS. V was pared by 4 bases and J by 5 bases, with 17 bases between. The CDR3 totals 15 residues. The CDR3 region has the DNA TGTGCCAGCAGTGGCATGGACGGGGCAGGGGAGACCCAGTACTTC. Translation: CASSGMDGAGETQYF.

This chain connects TRBV9 to TRBJ1-2; TRBD1 might be the D (6 bases). The CDR3 sequence is 16 residues long. Germline V CDR1 and CDR2: SGDLS, YYNGEE. The V and J ends lost 4 bases and 0 bases respectively, with 16 bases between them. The CDR3 is CASSLPRGQTNYGYTF. For the CDR3, the DNA is TGTGCCAGCAGCCTCCCCCGCGGACAGACTAACTATGGCTACACCTTC.

The V and J genes are TRBV6-5 and TRBJ2-1; 7 bases map to TRBD1. V gave up 8 bases and J gave up 2 bases; unmatched junction bases: 3. From germline, CDR1 is MNHEY and CDR2 SVGAGI. The CDR3 runs 13 residues. The CDR3 protein is CASRGQTYNEQFF. CDR3 DNA: TGTGCCAGCCGGGGACAGACCTACAATGAGCAGTTCTTC.

This chain links TRBV9 with TRBJ2-2; 9 bases match TRBD2. From germline, CDR1 is SGDLS and CDR2 YYNGEE. The CDR3 totals 15 residues. V lost 0 bases and J lost 3; bases outside the gene matches: 0. The CDR3 protein is CASSVGLADTGELFF. In DNA form, the CDR3 reads TGTGCCAGCAGCGTAGGACTAGCGGACACCGGGGAGCTGTTTTTT. Full variable domain (remainder filled in from reference TRBV9 and TRBJ2-2): DSGVTQTPKHLITATGQRVTLRCSPRSGDLSVYWYQQSLDQGLQFLIQYYNGEERAKGNILERFSAQQFPDLHSELNLSSLELGDSALYFCASSVGLADTGELFFGEGSRLTVL.

J is TRBJ1-2 and V is TRBV5-1; D gene unclear. Germline-derived CDR1 and CDR2 are SGHRS and YFSETQ. V was trimmed by 2 bases and J by 3 bases, leaving 8 bases between them. This CDR3 is built from 13 residues. In DNA form, the CDR3 reads TGCGCCAGCAGCTTATCCACGGACTATGGCTACACCTTC. The encoded protein is CASSLSTDYGYTF.

The chain carries TRBV4-1 and TRBJ2-7; D may be TRBD2 (5 bases). This CDR3 contains 16 residues. The V gene lost 1 base and the J gene lost 0 bases, with 13 bases spanning the gap. Germline V gives CDR1 MGHRA, CDR2 YSYEKL. CDR3 residues: CASSQGDSVSSYEQYF. CDR3 DNA sequence: TGCGCCAGCAGCCAAGGTGATAGCGTAAGCTCCTACGAGCAGTACTTC.

The CDR3 reads CASSQGPSGDTTRQYF. CDR3 DNA sequence: TGTGCCAGCAGCCAAGGCCCCTCAGGGGACACTACGAGGCAGTACTTC. The chain couples TRBV4-2 to TRBJ2-7, with D tentatively TRBD1 (6 bases). CDR3 length: 16 amino acids. The germline gives CDR1 LGHNA, CDR2 YNFKEQ. The ends were cut back, 1 base at V and 9 bases at J, with 22 bases in the middle.

This clone was seen a handful of times. This rearrangement joins TRBV27 to TRBJ1-6, with D perhaps TRBD1 (5 bases). The CDR3 sequence is 14 residues long. Trimming removed 2 bases from V and 10 bases from J, with 12 bases in between. Germline V gene sequence: CDR1 MNHEY, CDR2 SMNVEV (reference sequence). This CDR3 is CASSLGGGLSPLHF. CDR3 sequence (DNA): TGTGCCAGCAGTTTAGGCGGGGGGTTGTCACCCCTCCACTTT.

This clone came up a few times. V is TRBV7-9 and J is TRBJ1-2; the match to TRBD1 covers 9 bases. V lost 1 base and J lost 8; bases outside the gene matches: 8. The CDR3 is 15 residues long. Germline lookup yields CDR1 SEHNR and CDR2 FQNEAQ (reference sequence). CDR3: CASSLVRTGGDGYTF. The CDR3 DNA follows: TGTGCCAGCAGCTTAGTCCGCACAGGGGGCGACGGCTACACCTTC. Based on the CDR3 plus reference TRBV7-9 and TRBJ1-2, the full variable domain is DTGVSQNPRHKITKRGQNVTFRCDPISEHNRLYWYRQTLGQGPEFLTYFQNEAQLEKSRLLSDRFSAERPKGSFSTLEIQRTEQGDSAMYLCASSLVRTGGDGYTFGSGTRLTVV.

This chain connects TRBV5-6 to TRBJ2-7; 7 bases align to TRBD1. V lost 4 bases to trimming and J lost 6 bases; unmatched junction nucleotides: 10. CDR1 and CDR2 from the germline V gene are SGHDT and YYEEEE. The CDR3 spans 14 residues. The CDR3: CASSLTGAVGEQYF. The CDR3 nucleotides read TGTGCCAGCAGCCTAACAGGGGCGGTTGGCGAGCAGTACTTC.

J is TRBJ2-2 and V is TRBV11-3, with a weak D call TRBD1 (5 bases). V shed 0 bases and J shed 4 bases, with 18 bases lying between them. Germline-derived CDR1 and CDR2 are SGHNT and YENEEA. The CDR3 sequence is 18 residues long. The CDR3 DNA sequence: TGTGCCAGCAGCTTAGATCTTTCCCCGGCAGGGTTCACCGGGGAGCTGTTTTTT. Its protein product is CASSLDLSPAGFTGELFF.

The sample holds a few counts of this clone. The V and J genes are TRBV29-1 and TRBJ1-4; 7 bases fit TRBD1. The CDR3 consists of 15 residues. J lost 7 bases, V lost 4 bases, and 12 bases had no gene match. The germline V gene has CDR1 SQVTM and CDR2 ANQGSEA. CDR3 nucleotide sequence: TGCAGCGTTGCCCCAGGGGGATTCCACCCTGAAAAACTGTTTTTT. Translation: CSVAPGGFHPEKLFF.

V and J are TRBV10-3 and TRBJ1-6; unclear D gene. Trimming pared 0 bases from V and 7 bases from J, leaving 10 bases between. The CDR3 has 15 residues. CDR1 ENHRY and CDR2 SYGVKD come from the germline V gene. This CDR3 reads CAISESWGGNSPLHF. Here the CDR3 DNA reads TGTGCCATCAGTGAGTCTTGGGGAGGCAATTCACCCCTCCACTTT.

Only one count was recorded for this clone. This chain joins TRBV5-1 and TRBJ2-5, with D unresolved. Trimming left V 4 bases short and J 1 base short, with 14 bases between. The CDR3 extends over 15 amino acids. CDR1 is SGHRS, CDR2 YFSETQ, per germline. CDR3 residues: CASSQTGRIQETQYF. In nucleotides, the CDR3 is TGCGCCAGCAGCCAGACCGGACGGATCCAAGAGACCCAGTACTTC.

The chain is built from TRBV11-3 and TRBJ2-7; the D gene is possibly TRBD1 (5 bases). The CDR3 covers 15 residues. The V gene's germline CDR1 is SGHNT and CDR2 YENEEA. V lost 2 bases and J lost 2, with 13 bases in between. The CDR3 DNA sequence: TGTGCCAGCAGCTTACGGTCAGGGCCAACCTACGAGCAGTACTTC. This sequence encodes CASSLRSGPTYEQYF.

This clone was picked up a small number of times. The rearrangement joins TRBV10-3 to TRBJ1-3; D is uncertain. The CDR3 has 12 amino acids. Trimming stripped 8 bases from V and 6 bases from J, with 11 bases between. Germline V gene sequence: CDR1 ENHRY, CDR2 SYGVKD. The CDR3 reads CAIWTVQNTIYF. The CDR3 coding sequence is TGTGCCATCTGGACGGTCCAAAACACCATATATTTT.

J is TRBJ1-1 and V is TRBV29-1; TRBD1 matches at 7 bases. The germline CDR1 and CDR2 sequences are SQVTM and ANQGSEA. The CDR3 contains 13 residues. V was pared by 5 bases and J by 0 bases, with 3 bases of the junction left unmatched. Here the CDR3 DNA reads TGCAGCGTTCTGGACAGGATGAACACTGAAGCTTTCTTT. Translation: CSVLDRMNTEAFF.

This chain connects TRBV30 to TRBJ2-2; D is unclear. The V and J ends lost 1 base and 3 bases respectively, with 9 bases between them. Germline V gene data show CDR1 as GTSNPN and CDR2 as SVGIG (reference sequence). The CDR3 extends over 14 amino acids. This chain's CDR3 is CAWSAQHYTGELFF. The CDR3 DNA reads TGTGCCTGGAGTGCACAACATTACACCGGGGAGCTGTTTTTT.

The rearrangement uses TRBV30 and TRBJ2-5; 11 bases map to TRBD2. CDR1 is GTSNPN and CDR2 is SVGIG in the germline V gene (reference sequence). The CDR3 is 13 amino acids. V shed 1 base, J shed 9 bases, and the junction held 4 bases outside the gene matches. The CDR3: CAWSGLAGPPQYF. Here the CDR3 DNA reads TGTGCCTGGAGTGGACTAGCGGGGCCGCCCCAGTACTTC. The complete variable domain, with remaining parts taken from reference TRBV30 and TRBJ2-5, reads SQTIHQWPATLVQPVGSPLSLECTVEGTSNPNLYWYRQAAGRGLQLLFYSVGIGQISSEVPQNLSASRPQDRQFILSSKKLLLSDSGFYLCAWSGLAGPPQYFGPGTRLLVL.

This chain joins TRBV9 and TRBJ2-2; the match to TRBD1 covers 9 bases. Trimming took 3 bases from V and 4 from J; bases not matched to a gene: 4. This CDR3 is 15 amino acids long. Germline V gene data show CDR1 as SGDLS and CDR2 as YYNGEE. The CDR3 region is CASSAPGQGTGELFF. The CDR3 DNA reads as TGTGCCAGCAGCGCGCCGGGACAGGGCACCGGGGAGCTGTTTTTT.

The V gene is TRBV30, the J gene TRBJ2-3, with TRBD2 identical over 7 bases. The V segment lost 5 bases and the J segment 1 base; nucleotides outside the gene matches: 12. This CDR3 has 16 amino acids. Germline CDR1 GTSNPN, CDR2 SVGIG (reference sequence). The CDR3 DNA is TGTGCCTGGGACCGGGACTACCCTTCTCGCACAGATACGCAGTATTTT. Translation gives CAWDRDYPSRTDTQYF.

In regard to this clone: Additional DNA sequences in this sample encode the identical CDR3. The CDR3, as DNA: TGTGCCTGGAGTGTTTCCACTGAAGCTTTCTTT. This sequence encodes CAWSVSTEAFF. The chain has TRBV30 and TRBJ1-1; D gene unclear. CDR1 is GTSNPN and CDR2 is SVGIG in the germline V gene (reference sequence). This CDR3 region has 11 residues. V was pared by 0 bases and J by 4 bases, with 3 bases between.

The CDR3: CASSLRSGTVYQETQYF. The CDR3 DNA reads as TGTGCCAGCAGCCTCCGCTCGGGGACGGTGTACCAAGAGACCCAGTACTTC. V gene TRBV27 combines with J gene TRBJ2-5, with D perhaps assigned TRBD1 or TRBD2 (5 bases each). Germline assignment: CDR1 MNHEY and CDR2 SMNVEV (reference sequence). This CDR3 is built from 17 residues. V dropped 6 bases and J dropped 0 bases, with 20 bases sitting between them.